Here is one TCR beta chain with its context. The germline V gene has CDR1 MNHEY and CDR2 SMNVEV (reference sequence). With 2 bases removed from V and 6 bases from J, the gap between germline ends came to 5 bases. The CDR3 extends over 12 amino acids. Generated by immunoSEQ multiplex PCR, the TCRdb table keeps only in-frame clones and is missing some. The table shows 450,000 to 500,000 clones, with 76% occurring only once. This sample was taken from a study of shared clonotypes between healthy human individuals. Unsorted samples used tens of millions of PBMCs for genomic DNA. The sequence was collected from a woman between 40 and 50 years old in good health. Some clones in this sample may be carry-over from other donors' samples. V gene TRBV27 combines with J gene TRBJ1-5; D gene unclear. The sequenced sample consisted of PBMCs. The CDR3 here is CASSLPGQPQHF. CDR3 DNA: TGTGCCAGCAGTTTACCAGGTCAGCCCCAGCATTTT.